The present T cell receptor (beta chain) was sequenced within a study of T-cell memory formation after mild COVID-19 (dated by TCRdb to 2020 to 2022). With regard to the full study: TCR sequence clusters from the two donors were largely donor specific. In a couple of donors, T-cell clones that expanded and contracted after mild COVID-19 were followed by sequencing TCRalpha and TCRbeta repertoires longitudinally. Two young, previously healthy adult volunteers made up the cohort, one male and one female. The research as a whole found: Clones that contracted from day 15 to 85 showed balanced CD4/CD8 phenotypes, whereas a second wave of clones that expanded from day 15 to 37 leaned towards CD4+. The detection of some responding clones in pre-infection memory suggests that pre-existing cross-reactive memory T cells joined the SARS-CoV-2 response. SARS-CoV-2 specificity was not confirmed for the second-wave clones peaking on day 37. Contracting CD4+ clones were found mainly in CM and EM memory subsets, while CD8+ clones were enriched in EMRA. The study covered only a couple of mild cases, and larger cohorts including severe cases with pre-infection samples were considered necessary.

The instrument given in TCRdb is Illumina NovaSeq 6000. Using 5'RACE with constant-segment primers, TCRalpha and TCRbeta cDNA libraries were constructed, with sample barcodes and unique molecular identifiers added in the process. RNA was extracted from every sample with Trizol reagent. The libraries were amplified in two PCR steps, and the second step added a second sample barcode and Illumina TruSeq adapters. The libraries were sequenced on an Illumina NovaSeq using 2 x 150 bp paired-end reads. In the source study's methods: Demultiplexing of reads and collapsing into UMI-guided consensus sequences were performed with migec v1.2.7. Using mixcr v2.1.11, UMI consensuses were aligned to TRA and TRB V and J templates and then assembled into clonotypes. A clonotype was counted as expanded or contracted only when both edgeR and NoisET called the clonotype significant, with the noise models trained on biological replicates. edgeR calls used a false discovery rate-adjusted p below 0.01 and a log2 fold-change threshold of 1. As an exploratory analysis of dynamics, PCA with hierarchical clustering was applied to max-normalized trajectories of the 1000 most abundant clonotypes. Separately sequenced CD4+ and CD8+ repertoires were used to assign the CD4 or CD8 phenotype of responding clones. TCRdb reprocessing: public reads trimmed at Q25 with fastp, clones called with MiXCR, in-frame beta chains kept. Every entry covers one CDR3 protein and lists the most common genes and DNA from its rows. None of the V and J calls come from the authors' own analysis; TCRdb made them. Across this sample there are 300,000 to 400,000 distinct CDR3 sequences, with roughly 21% seen only once. Of the sample, around an eighth falls within the top ten clones.

Spanning cysteine to phenylalanine, the CDR3 consists of 11 amino acids. The read is trimmed to its CDR3 DNA, 33 bases read in frame from base 1. V is reduced by 6 bases and J by 8 bases, leaving a spacing of 10 bases between them. The sample holds a few counts of this clonotype. Its antigen is not yet known. No clone much larger than this one lies a single base away; base qualities are absent. PBMCs were isolated by Ficoll-Paque density gradient centrifugation. Sequencing used PBMCs or a T cell subset sorted from them (not recorded which). The TCR comes from an adult woman who had mild COVID-19 (a few samples of this study predate the infection). The sample titles of this study are shuffled in the database, so cell type and time point are left out; the donor was told from shared clones. The rearrangement joined TRBV12-3 or TRBV12-4 to TRBJ1-2; the D gene is possibly TRBD1, with 5 bases matching. This receptor has the CDR3 CASRGGDGYTF. The base sequence is TGTGCCAGCAGGGGGGGGGACGGCTACACCTTC.